The T cell receptor beta chain described here comes from a study of blood T cells in healthy people across ages. Study overall: About one barcoded beta molecule per two T cells was captured by template switching.

Aged about 6 to 100, donors were systemically healthy Caucasians from Russia. Ten milliliters of peripheral blood were drawn from each donor. Study outcomes and limitations: The long-lived group displayed more naive CD4+ cells, plus higher diversity, than the aged donors did.

The CDR3 covers 15 residues. Germline V gene sequence: CDR1 SGHAT, CDR2 FQNNGV. V trimming: 5 bases; J trimming: 5 bases; junction bases outside the gene matches: 8. With regard to this clonotype: The antigen is not known.

A second PCR, run for roughly 7 to 12 cycles, used a sample-barcoded 5' primer plus a J-beta primer mix. MiXCR, run by TCRdb on the 5' RACE reads, gives a single entry per CDR3 protein. The sample gives some 900,000 distinct CDR3 sequences, less than 35% of which show up once; approximately 15% is in the top ten. Sequencing was done on a sample of blood. The TCR sequence derives from a woman older than 75 in good health. The chain carries TRBV11-2 and TRBJ2-3; 9 bases match TRBD2. The CDR3 here is CASSPGLAVKDTQYF. In DNA form, the CDR3 reads TGTGCCAGCAGCCCGGGACTAGCAGTCAAAGATACGCAGTATTTT. Looking up the rest from reference TRBV11-2 and TRBJ2-3 gives the full variable domain: EAGVAQSPRYKIIEKRQSVAFWCNPISGHATLYWYQQILGQGPKLLIQFQNNGVVDDSQLPKDRFSAERLKGVDSTLKIQPAKLEDSAVYLCASSPGLAVKDTQYFGPGTRLTVL.